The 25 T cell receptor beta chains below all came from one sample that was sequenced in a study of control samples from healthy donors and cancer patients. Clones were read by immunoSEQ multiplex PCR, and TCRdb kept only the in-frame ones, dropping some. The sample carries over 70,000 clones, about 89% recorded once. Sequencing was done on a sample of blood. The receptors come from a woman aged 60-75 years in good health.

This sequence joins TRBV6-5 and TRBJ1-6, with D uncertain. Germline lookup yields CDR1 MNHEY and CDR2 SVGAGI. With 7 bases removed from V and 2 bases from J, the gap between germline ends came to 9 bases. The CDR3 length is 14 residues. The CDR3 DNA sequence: TGTGCCAGCACCTCATTGGCCTATAATTCACCCCTCCACTTT. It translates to CASTSLAYNSPLHF.

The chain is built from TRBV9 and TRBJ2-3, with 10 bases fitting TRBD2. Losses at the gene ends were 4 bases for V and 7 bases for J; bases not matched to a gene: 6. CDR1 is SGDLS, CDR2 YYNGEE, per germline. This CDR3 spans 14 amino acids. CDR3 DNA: TGTGCCAGCAGCCCGCCGGGACTAGCGAATACGCAGTATTTT. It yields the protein CASSPPGLANTQYF.

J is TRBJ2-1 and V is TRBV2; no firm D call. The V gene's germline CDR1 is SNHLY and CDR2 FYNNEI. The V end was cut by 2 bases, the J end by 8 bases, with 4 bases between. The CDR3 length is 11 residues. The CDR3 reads CASSESHEQFF. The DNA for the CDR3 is TGTGCCAGCAGTGAATCACATGAGCAGTTCTTC.

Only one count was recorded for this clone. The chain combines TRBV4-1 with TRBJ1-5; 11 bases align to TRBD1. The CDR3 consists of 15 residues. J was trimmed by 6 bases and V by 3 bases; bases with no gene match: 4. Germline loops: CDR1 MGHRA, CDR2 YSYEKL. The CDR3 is CASSQGQGVAQPQHF. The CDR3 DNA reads TGCGCCAGCAGCCAGGGACAGGGGGTAGCTCAGCCCCAGCATTTT.

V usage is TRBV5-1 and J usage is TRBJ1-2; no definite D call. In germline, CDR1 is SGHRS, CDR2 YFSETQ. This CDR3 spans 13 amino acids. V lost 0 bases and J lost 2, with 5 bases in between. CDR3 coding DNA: TGCGCCAGCAGCTTGGCCGTAAACTATGGCTACACCTTC. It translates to CASSLAVNYGYTF.

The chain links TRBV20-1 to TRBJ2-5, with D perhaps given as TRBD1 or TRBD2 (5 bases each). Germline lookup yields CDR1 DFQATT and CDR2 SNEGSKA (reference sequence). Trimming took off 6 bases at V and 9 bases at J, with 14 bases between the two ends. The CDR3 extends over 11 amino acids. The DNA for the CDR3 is TGCAGTGCCAGTATCCGGGACGCCCAGTACTTC. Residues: CSASIRDAQYF.

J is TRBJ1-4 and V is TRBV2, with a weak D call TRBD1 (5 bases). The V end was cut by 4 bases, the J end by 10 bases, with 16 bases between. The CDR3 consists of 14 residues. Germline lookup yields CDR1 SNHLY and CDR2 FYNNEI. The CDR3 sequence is CASSGGYSAGKLFF. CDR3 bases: TGTGCCAGCAGTGGGGGCTATTCTGCCGGAAAACTGTTTTTT.

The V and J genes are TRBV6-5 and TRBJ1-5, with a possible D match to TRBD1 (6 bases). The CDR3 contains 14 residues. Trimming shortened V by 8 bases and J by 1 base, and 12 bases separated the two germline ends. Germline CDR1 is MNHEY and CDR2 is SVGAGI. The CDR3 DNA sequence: TGTGCCAGCCGGTCAAGGGGGAGCAATCAGCCCCAGCATTTT. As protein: CASRSRGSNQPQHF.

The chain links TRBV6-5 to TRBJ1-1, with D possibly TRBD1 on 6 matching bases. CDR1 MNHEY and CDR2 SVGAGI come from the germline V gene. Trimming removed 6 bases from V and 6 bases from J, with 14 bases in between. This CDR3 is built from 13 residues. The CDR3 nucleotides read TGTGCCAGCAGACGGGGGGGGCTTTCTGAAGCTTTCTTT. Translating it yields CASRRGGLSEAFF.

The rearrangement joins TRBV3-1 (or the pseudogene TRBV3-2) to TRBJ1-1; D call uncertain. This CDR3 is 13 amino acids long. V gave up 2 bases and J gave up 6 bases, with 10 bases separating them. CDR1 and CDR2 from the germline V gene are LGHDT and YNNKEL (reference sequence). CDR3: CASSQWSRSEAFF. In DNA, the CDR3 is TGTGCCAGCAGCCAATGGTCCAGGTCTGAAGCTTTCTTT.

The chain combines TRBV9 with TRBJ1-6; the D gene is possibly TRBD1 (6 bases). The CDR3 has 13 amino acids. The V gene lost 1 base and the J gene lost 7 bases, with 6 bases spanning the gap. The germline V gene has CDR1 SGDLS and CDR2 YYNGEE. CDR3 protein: CASSVRGNSPLHF. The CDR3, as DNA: TGTGCCAGCAGCGTAAGGGGGAATTCACCCCTCCACTTT. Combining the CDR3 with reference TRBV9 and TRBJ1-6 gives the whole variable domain DSGVTQTPKHLITATGQRVTLRCSPRSGDLSVYWYQQSLDQGLQFLIQYYNGEERAKGNILERFSAQQFPDLHSELNLSSLELGDSALYFCASSVRGNSPLHFGNGTRLTVT.

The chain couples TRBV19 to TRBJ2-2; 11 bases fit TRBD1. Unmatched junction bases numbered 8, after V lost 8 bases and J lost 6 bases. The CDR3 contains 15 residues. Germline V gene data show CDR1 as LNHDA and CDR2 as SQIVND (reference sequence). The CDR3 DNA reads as TGTGCCAGTTACGGGACAGGGGGAGTATCCGGGGAGCTGTTTTTT. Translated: CASYGTGGVSGELFF.

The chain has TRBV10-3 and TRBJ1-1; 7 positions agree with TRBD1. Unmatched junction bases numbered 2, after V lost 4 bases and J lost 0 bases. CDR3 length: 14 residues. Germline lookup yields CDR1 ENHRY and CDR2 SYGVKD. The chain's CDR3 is CAISATGLNTEAFF. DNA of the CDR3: TGTGCCATCAGTGCGACAGGGCTGAACACTGAAGCTTTCTTT.

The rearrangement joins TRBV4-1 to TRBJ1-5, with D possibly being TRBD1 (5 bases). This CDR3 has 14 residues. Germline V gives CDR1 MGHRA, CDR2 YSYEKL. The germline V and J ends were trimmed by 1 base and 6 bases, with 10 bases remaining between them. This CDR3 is CASSQVGVGQPQHF. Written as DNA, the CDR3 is TGCGCCAGCAGCCAAGTGGGGGTGGGTCAGCCCCAGCATTTT.

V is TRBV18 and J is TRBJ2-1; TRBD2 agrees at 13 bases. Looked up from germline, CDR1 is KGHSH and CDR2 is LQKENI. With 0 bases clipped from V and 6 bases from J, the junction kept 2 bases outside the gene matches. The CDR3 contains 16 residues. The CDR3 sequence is CASSPPTSGGINEQFF. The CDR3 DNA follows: TGTGCCAGCTCACCACCGACTAGCGGGGGGATCAATGAGCAGTTCTTC.

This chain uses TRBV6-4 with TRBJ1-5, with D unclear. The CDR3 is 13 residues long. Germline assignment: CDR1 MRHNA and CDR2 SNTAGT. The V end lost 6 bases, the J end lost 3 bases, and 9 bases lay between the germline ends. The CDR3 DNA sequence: TGTGCCAGCAGCTCGTCCCTCAATCAGCCCCAGCATTTT. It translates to CASSSSLNQPQHF.

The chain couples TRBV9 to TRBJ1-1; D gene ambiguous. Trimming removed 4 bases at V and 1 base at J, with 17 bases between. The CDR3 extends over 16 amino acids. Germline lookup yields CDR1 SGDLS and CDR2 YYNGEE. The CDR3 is CASSSPGSKGNTEAFF. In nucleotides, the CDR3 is TGTGCCAGCAGCTCACCCGGGTCAAAGGGGAACACTGAAGCTTTCTTT. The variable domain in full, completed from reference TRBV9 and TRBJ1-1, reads DSGVTQTPKHLITATGQRVTLRCSPRSGDLSVYWYQQSLDQGLQFLIQYYNGEERAKGNILERFSAQQFPDLHSELNLSSLELGDSALYFCASSSPGSKGNTEAFFGQGTRLTVV.

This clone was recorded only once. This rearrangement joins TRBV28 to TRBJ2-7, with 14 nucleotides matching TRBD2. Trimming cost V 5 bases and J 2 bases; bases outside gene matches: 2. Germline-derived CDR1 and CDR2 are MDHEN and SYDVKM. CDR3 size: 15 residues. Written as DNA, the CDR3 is TGTGCCAGCAGTCAGACTAGCGGGAGGGCCTACGAGCAGTACTTC. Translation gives CASSQTSGRAYEQYF.

This CDR3 is CSVDRGFITDTQYF. The CDR3, as DNA: TGCAGCGTAGACAGGGGATTTATCACAGATACGCAGTATTTT. The rearrangement joins TRBV29-1 to TRBJ2-3; the match to TRBD1 covers 8 bases. CDR1 is SQVTM, CDR2 ANQGSEA, per germline. Losses at the gene ends were 6 bases for V and 2 bases for J; bases not matched to a gene: 7. The CDR3 has 14 residues.

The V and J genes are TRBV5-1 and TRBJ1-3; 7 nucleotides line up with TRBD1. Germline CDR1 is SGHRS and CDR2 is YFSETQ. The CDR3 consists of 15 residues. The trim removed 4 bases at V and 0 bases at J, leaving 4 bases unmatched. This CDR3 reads CASSRDRLSGNTIYF. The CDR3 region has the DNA TGCGCCAGCAGCCGGGACAGACTCTCTGGAAACACCATATATTTT.

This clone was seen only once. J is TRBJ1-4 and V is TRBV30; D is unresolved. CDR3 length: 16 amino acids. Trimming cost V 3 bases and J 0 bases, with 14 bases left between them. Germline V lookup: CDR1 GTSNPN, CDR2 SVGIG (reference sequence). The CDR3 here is CAWSHQRIATNEKLFF. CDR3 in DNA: TGTGCCTGGAGCCATCAAAGGATTGCAACTAATGAAAAACTGTTTTTT. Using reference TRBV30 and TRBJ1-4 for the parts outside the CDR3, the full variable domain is SQTIHQWPATLVQPVGSPLSLECTVEGTSNPNLYWYRQAAGRGLQLLFYSVGIGQISSEVPQNLSASRPQDRQFILSSKKLLLSDSGFYLCAWSHQRIATNEKLFFGSGTQLSVL.

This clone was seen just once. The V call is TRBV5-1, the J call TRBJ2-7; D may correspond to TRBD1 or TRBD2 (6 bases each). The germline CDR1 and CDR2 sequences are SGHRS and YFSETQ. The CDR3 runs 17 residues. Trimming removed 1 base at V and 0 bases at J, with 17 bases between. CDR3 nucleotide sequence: TGCGCCAGCAGCTTGTCGTCGGGGAGGACAGTCTCCTACGAGCAGTACTTC. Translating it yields CASSLSSGRTVSYEQYF.

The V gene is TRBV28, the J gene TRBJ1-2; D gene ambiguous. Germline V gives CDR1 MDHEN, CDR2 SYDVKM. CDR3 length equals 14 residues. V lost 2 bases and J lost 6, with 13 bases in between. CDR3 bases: TGTGCCAGCAGTTTACCCATTCCCCAGGATGGCTACACCTTC. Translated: CASSLPIPQDGYTF.

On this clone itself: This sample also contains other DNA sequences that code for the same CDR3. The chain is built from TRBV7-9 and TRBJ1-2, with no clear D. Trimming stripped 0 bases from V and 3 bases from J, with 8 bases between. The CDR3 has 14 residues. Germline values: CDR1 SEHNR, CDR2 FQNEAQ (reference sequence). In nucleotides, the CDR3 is TGTGCCAGCAGCTTAGCGGGCGGCGACTATGGCTACACCTTC. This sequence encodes CASSLAGGDYGYTF.

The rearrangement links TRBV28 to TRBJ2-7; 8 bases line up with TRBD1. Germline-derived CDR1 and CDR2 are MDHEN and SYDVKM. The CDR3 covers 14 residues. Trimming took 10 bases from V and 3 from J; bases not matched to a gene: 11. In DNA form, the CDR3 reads TGTGCCACCCGTCGTTGGACAGGGAACTACGAGCAGTACTTC. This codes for CATRRWTGNYEQYF.